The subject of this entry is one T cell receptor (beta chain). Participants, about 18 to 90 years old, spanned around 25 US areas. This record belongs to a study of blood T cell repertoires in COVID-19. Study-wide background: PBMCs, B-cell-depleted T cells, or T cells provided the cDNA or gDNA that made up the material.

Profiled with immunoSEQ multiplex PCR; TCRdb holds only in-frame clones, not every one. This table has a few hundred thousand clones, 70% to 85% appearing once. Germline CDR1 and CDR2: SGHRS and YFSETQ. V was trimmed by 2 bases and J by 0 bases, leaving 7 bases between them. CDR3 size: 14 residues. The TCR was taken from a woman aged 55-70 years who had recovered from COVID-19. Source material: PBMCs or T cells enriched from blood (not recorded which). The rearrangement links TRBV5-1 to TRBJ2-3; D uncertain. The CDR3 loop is CASSFQRSTDTQYF. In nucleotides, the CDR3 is TGCGCCAGCAGCTTCCAGAGGAGCACAGATACGCAGTATTTT.